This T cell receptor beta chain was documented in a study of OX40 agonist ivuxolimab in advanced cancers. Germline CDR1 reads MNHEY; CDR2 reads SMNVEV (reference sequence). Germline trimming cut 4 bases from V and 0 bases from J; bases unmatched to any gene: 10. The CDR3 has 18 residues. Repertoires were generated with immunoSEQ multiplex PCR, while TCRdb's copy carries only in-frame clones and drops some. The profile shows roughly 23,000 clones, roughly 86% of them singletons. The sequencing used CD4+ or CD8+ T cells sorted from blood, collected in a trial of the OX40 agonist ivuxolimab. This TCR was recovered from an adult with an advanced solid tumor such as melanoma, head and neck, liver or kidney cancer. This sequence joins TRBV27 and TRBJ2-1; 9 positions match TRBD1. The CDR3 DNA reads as TGTGCCAGCAGTTACCTCGCTACAGGGGGCGCCTCCTACAATGAGCAGTTCTTC. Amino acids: CASSYLATGGASYNEQFF.